The 20 T cell receptor beta chains below all came from one sample that was sequenced in a study of OX40 agonist ivuxolimab in advanced cancers. Sequenced by immunoSEQ multiplex PCR; TCRdb stores in-frame clones only, minus some. Among roughly 49,000 clones listed, roughly 88% were seen once. Sequencing used CD4+ or CD8+ T cells sorted from blood, obtained in a trial of the OX40 agonist ivuxolimab. These receptors all stem from an adult with an advanced solid tumor such as melanoma, head and neck, liver or kidney cancer.

The chain is built from TRBV4-3 and TRBJ1-5; no definite D call. CDR1 is LGHNA and CDR2 is YSLEER in the germline V gene. The V and J ends lost 0 bases and 6 bases respectively, with 15 bases between them. The length of the CDR3 is 16 residues. The CDR3 reads CASSQDLAGMRQPQHF. The CDR3 nucleotides are TGCGCCAGCAGCCAAGATTTGGCGGGTATGCGTCAGCCCCAGCATTTT.

The rearrangement uses TRBV19 and TRBJ2-1, with 10 bases matching TRBD2. Germline CDR1 reads LNHDA; CDR2 reads SQIVND (reference sequence). This CDR3 has 17 amino acids. The V and J ends lost 0 bases and 9 bases, in that order; junction bases with no gene match: 11. In DNA, the CDR3 is TGTGCCAGTAGTATAGATCACGCTAGCGGGAGAATGGGTGAGCAGTTCTTC. As protein: CASSIDHASGRMGEQFF.

J is TRBJ2-7 and V is TRBV6-1; either TRBD1 or TRBD2 may supply D (5 bases each). V was cut by 6 bases and J by 2 bases, with 14 bases left in between. Germline V gene data show CDR1 as MNHNS and CDR2 as SASEGT. The CDR3 runs to 14 residues. The CDR3 DNA sequence: TGTGCCAGCAGGCGCGACGGGACGGCCTACGAGCAGTACTTC. Translation: CASRRDGTAYEQYF.

The chain recombines TRBV14 with TRBJ2-7, with D perhaps assigned TRBD1 or TRBD2 (5 bases each). Germline values: CDR1 SGHDN, CDR2 FVKESK. V shed 3 bases and J shed 3 bases, with 12 bases lying between them. CDR3 length: 14 amino acids. The CDR3 loop is CASSQWGSSYEQYF. DNA for the CDR3: TGTGCCAGCAGCCAGTGGGGGAGTAGCTACGAGCAGTACTTC.

Only one count was recorded for this clone. The rearrangement joins TRBV6-5 to TRBJ2-2; 8 bases match TRBD1. The CDR3 consists of 13 residues. Unmatched junction bases numbered 1, after V lost 6 bases and J lost 4 bases. Germline assignment: CDR1 MNHEY and CDR2 SVGAGI. The CDR3 sequence is CASSRGPTGELFF. For the CDR3, the DNA is TGTGCCAGCAGCAGGGGGCCCACCGGGGAGCTGTTTTTT.

The chain is built from TRBV25-1 and TRBJ1-4, with D possibly TRBD1 on 6 matching bases. Trimming stripped 5 bases from V and 7 bases from J, with 23 bases between. This CDR3 comprises 17 residues. Germline-derived CDR1 and CDR2 are MGHDK and SYGVNS. The DNA for the CDR3 is TGTGCCAGCAGTACCTCGCCGAGGGGGGGATTTACTGAAAAACTGTTTTTT. Protein product: CASSTSPRGGFTEKLFF.

This CDR3 reads CASSVEAGGNGYTF. For the CDR3, the DNA is TGTGCCAGCAGCGTAGAGGCAGGGGGGAACGGCTACACCTTC. This chain links TRBV9 with TRBJ1-2; TRBD1 agrees at 7 bases. Per germline, CDR1 SGDLS and CDR2 YYNGEE. The V gene end was trimmed by 0 bases and the J gene end by 8 bases; junction bases not matched to a gene: 7. The CDR3 sequence is 14 residues long.

This sequence joins TRBV9 and TRBJ1-1; D gene ambiguous. The CDR3 consists of 15 residues. The germline V gene encodes CDR1 SGDLS and CDR2 YYNGEE. V was cut by 4 bases and J by 0 bases, with 13 bases left in between. CDR3 amino acids: CASSILPSLNTEAFF. The CDR3 region has the DNA TGTGCCAGCAGCATACTGCCGTCCTTGAACACTGAAGCTTTCTTT.

This clone was seen only a few times. The V gene is TRBV6-6, the J gene TRBJ2-7, with D possibly being TRBD2 (7 bases). CDR1 MNHNY and CDR2 SVGAGI come from the germline V gene (reference sequence). Trimming removed 7 bases at V and 9 bases at J, with 13 bases between. The CDR3 extends over 11 amino acids. CDR3 sequence: CASTRGGWQYF. CDR3 DNA sequence: TGTGCCAGCACTAGGGGGGGCTGGCAGTACTTC.

The rearrangement links TRBV18 to TRBJ2-1, with no clear D. Germline CDR1 KGHSH, CDR2 LQKENI. This CDR3 is built from 14 residues. Trimming stripped 1 base from V and 0 bases from J, with 4 bases between. Here the CDR3 DNA reads TGTGCCAGCTCACCACTTATCTCCTACAATGAGCAGTTCTTC. Its protein product is CASSPLISYNEQFF.

The V gene is TRBV28, the J gene TRBJ1-5, with 8 bases identical to TRBD1. The CDR3 covers 17 residues. Germline V gene sequence: CDR1 MDHEN, CDR2 SYDVKM. Germline trimming cut 5 bases from V and 4 bases from J; bases unmatched to any gene: 13. CDR3 coding DNA: TGTGCCAGCAGTGCGCCGGACGGACAGGGACGAAATCAGCCCCAGCATTTT. Translated: CASSAPDGQGRNQPQHF.

The V gene is TRBV7-2, the J gene TRBJ2-7; D may match TRBD1 or TRBD2 (6 bases each). Looked up from germline, CDR1 is SGHTA and CDR2 is FQGNSA. V was clipped by 2 bases and J by 3 bases, with 23 bases between them. This CDR3 is 18 amino acids long. Here the CDR3 DNA reads TGTGCCAGCAGCTTAAAGAGGGGGGATGGGGGGCTAGGCTACGAGCAGTACTTC. As protein: CASSLKRGDGGLGYEQYF.

By sample share, this clone is medium-sized (0.01 to 0.1%). This chain joins TRBV28 and TRBJ2-7, with a tentative D call TRBD2 (7 bases). V was pared by 5 bases and J by 3 bases, with 20 bases between. The germline V gene encodes CDR1 MDHEN and CDR2 SYDVKM. The CDR3 consists of 16 residues. CDR3 in DNA: TGTGCCAGCAGTCTCCCGGGGGCTAGCGGCCTCTACGAGCAGTACTTC. Its translation is CASSLPGASGLYEQYF.

The gene calls are TRBV2 and TRBJ2-7; no definite D call. CDR3 length: 13 amino acids. The germline CDR1 and CDR2 sequences are SNHLY and FYNNEI. V lost 3 bases, J lost 12 bases, and 18 bases lay in between. The CDR3 nucleotides read TGTGCCAGCAGTGATAACTCGCCTAGGTCAACGTACTTC. Protein: CASSDNSPRSTYF. Combining the CDR3 with reference TRBV2 and TRBJ2-7 gives the whole variable domain EPEVTQTPSHQVTQMGQEVILRCVPISNHLYFYWYRQILGQKVEFLVSFYNNEISEKSEIFDDQFSVERPDGSNFTLKIRSTKLEDSAMYFCASSDNSPRSTYFGPGTRLTVT.

This chain links TRBV6-5 with TRBJ2-7; the match to TRBD1 covers 7 bases. Germline V CDR1 and CDR2: MNHEY, SVGAGI. CDR3 size: 14 residues. The V segment lost 6 bases and the J segment 0 bases; nucleotides outside the gene matches: 5. The CDR3 coding sequence is TGTGCCAGCAGGAGACAGGGTTCCTCCTACGAGCAGTACTTC. Protein sequence: CASRRQGSSYEQYF.

This clone was seen just once. This rearrangement joins TRBV4-2 to TRBJ1-3; D is ambiguous. Germline loops: CDR1 LGHNA, CDR2 YNFKEQ. The ends were cut back, 0 bases at V and 3 bases at J, with 9 bases in the middle. The CDR3 consists of 15 residues. As DNA, the CDR3 is TGTGCCAGCAGCCAAGATCTTGGGGATGGAAACACCATATATTTT. It is translated as CASSQDLGDGNTIYF.

The rearrangement joins TRBV9 to TRBJ2-1; TRBD2 aligns across 11 bases. Germline loops: CDR1 SGDLS, CDR2 YYNGEE. The CDR3 runs to 16 residues. The trim removed 2 bases at V and 7 bases at J, leaving 8 bases unmatched. This CDR3 reads CASSVELAGVGNEQFF. The CDR3 region has the DNA TGTGCCAGCAGCGTCGAACTAGCGGGAGTGGGGAATGAGCAGTTCTTC.

The rearrangement uses TRBV6-5 and TRBJ1-1, with D tentatively TRBD1 (5 bases). The V gene lost 6 bases and the J gene lost 9 bases, with 14 bases spanning the gap. The germline gives CDR1 MNHEY, CDR2 SVGAGI. The CDR3 loop spans 12 amino acids. As DNA, the CDR3 is TGTGCCAGCAGATCCCGACAGACCAAAGCTTTCTTT. Its protein is CASRSRQTKAFF.

As concerns this clone: This sample includes further DNA sequences coding for the same CDR3. This chain joins TRBV6-1 and TRBJ1-2, with TRBD1 matching over 8 bases. The CDR3 extends over 13 amino acids. Germline trimming cut 2 bases from V and 7 bases from J; bases unmatched to any gene: 3. Germline CDR1 and CDR2: MNHNS and SASEGT. CDR3 in amino acids: CASSERTGSGYTF. CDR3 bases: TGTGCCAGCAGTGAAAGGACAGGGAGTGGCTACACCTTC.

V usage is TRBV14 and J usage is TRBJ2-3; 8 bases map to TRBD1. CDR3 length: 14 amino acids. Germline loops: CDR1 SGHDN, CDR2 FVKESK. Trimming took 5 bases from V and 1 from J; bases not matched to a gene: 2. The CDR3 protein is CASSVQGGTDTQYF. CDR3 sequence (DNA): TGTGCCAGCAGCGTACAGGGGGGCACAGATACGCAGTATTTT. Together with reference TRBV14 and TRBJ2-3, the CDR3 gives the full variable domain: EAGVTQFPSHSVIEKGQTVTLRCDPISGHDNLYWYRRVMGKEIKFLLHFVKESKQDESGMPNNRFLAERTGGTYSTLKVQPAELEDSGVYFCASSVQGGTDTQYFGPGTRLTVL.